Sequencing of this T cell receptor beta chain was carried out in a study of T cells after yellow fever vaccination. TCRdb called the 5' RACE reads again in MiXCR, with one record for every CDR3 protein. This table holds a few hundred thousand distinct CDR3 sequences, around 20% found once. The table lists this clonotype with a few counts. Germline V gives CDR1 SGHNT, CDR2 YENEEA. V lost 5 bases to trimming and J lost 2 bases; unmatched junction nucleotides: 21. This CDR3 spans 20 amino acids. This rearrangement joins TRBV11-3 to TRBJ2-3; 8 bases agree with TRBD2. This clonotype originated in a man between 18 and 29 years old who received the YFV17D yellow fever vaccine. The starting material was PBMCs, obtained before the yellow fever booster vaccination. CDR3 bases: TGTGCCAGCAGCCCAGGCCTCTCGGGGTCCGGGACTAGAGTCACAGATACGCAGTATTTT. Translation gives CASSPGLSGSGTRVTDTQYF.